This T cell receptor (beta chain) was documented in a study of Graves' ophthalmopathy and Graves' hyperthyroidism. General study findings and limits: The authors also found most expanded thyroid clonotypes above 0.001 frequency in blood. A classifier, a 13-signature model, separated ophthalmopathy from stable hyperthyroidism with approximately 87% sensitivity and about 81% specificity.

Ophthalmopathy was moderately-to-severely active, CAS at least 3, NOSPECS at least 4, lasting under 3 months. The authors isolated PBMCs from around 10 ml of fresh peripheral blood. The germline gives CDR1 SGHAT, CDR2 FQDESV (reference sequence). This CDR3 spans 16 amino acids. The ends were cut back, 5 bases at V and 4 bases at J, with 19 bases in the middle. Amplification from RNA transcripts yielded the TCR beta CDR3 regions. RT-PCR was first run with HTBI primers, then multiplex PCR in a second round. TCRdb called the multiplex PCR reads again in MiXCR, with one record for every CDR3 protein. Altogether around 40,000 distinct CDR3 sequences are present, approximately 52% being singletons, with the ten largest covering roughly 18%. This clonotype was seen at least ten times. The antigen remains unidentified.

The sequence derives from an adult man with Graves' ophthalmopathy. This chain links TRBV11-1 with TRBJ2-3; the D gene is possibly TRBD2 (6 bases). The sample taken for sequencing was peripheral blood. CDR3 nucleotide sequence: TGTGCCAGCAGCACCCGGGACTCCCTGGGCGCAGATACGCAGTATTTT. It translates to CASSTRDSLGADTQYF. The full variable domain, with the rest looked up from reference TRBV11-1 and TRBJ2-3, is EAEVAQSPRYKITEKSQAVAFWCDPISGHATLYWYRQILGQGPELLVQFQDESVVDDSQLPKDRFSAERLKGVDSTLKIQPAELGDSAMYLCASSTRDSLGADTQYFGPGTRLTVL.